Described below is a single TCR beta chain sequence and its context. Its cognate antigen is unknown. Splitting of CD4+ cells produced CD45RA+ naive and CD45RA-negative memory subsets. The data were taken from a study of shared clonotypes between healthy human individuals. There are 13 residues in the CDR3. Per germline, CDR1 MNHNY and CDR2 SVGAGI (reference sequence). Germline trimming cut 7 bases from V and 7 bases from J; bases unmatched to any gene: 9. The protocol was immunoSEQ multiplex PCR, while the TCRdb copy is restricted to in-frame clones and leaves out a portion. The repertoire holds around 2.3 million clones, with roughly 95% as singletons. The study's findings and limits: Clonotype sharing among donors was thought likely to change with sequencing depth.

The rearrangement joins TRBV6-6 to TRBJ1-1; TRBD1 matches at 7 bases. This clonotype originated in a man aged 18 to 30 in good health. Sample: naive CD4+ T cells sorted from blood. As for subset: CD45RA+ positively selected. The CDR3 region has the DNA TGTGCCAGCATCCCGACAGGGATGCTTGAAGCTTTCTTT. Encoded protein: CASIPTGMLEAFF.